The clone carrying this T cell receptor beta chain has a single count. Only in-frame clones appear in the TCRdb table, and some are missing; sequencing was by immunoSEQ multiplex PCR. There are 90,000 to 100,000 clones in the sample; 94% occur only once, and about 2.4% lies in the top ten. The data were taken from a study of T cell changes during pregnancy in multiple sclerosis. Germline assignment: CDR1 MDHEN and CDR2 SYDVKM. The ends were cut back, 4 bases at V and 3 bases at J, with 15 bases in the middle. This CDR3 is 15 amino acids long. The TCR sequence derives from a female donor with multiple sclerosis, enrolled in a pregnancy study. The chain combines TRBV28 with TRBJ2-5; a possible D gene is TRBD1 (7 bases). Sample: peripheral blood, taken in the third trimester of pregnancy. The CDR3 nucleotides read TGTGCCAGCAGTTCCGGCCAGGGGGGAAAAGAGACCCAGTACTTC. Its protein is CASSSGQGGKETQYF.